This record looks at one TCR beta chain sequence and its context. The data were obtained in a study of T cells in Graves' hyperthyroidism and ophthalmopathy. This CDR3 has 14 residues. CDR1 and CDR2 from the germline V gene are SNHLY and FYNNEI. Trimming left V 5 bases short and J 4 bases short, with 14 bases between. RNA transcripts served as the template for amplifying TCR beta CDR3 regions. First-round RT-PCR of the TCR CDR3 relied on the HTBI primer set. TCRdb used MiXCR to reprocess the multiplex PCR reads, holding one entry per CDR3 protein. Among roughly 96,000 distinct CDR3 sequences, under 65% were seen once, and the ten largest hold roughly 29%.

This receptor was identified in a woman between 35 and 50 years old with Graves' hyperthyroidism. Sequenced sample: blood. This rearrangement joins TRBV2 to TRBJ1-1; no clear D gene. The CDR3, as DNA: TGTGCCAGCAGTCCCCCCTGGCGGAGCACTGAAGCTTTCTTT. Encoded protein: CASSPPWRSTEAFF.